Listed here is a single TCR beta chain. Its antigen remains unknown. The germline CDR1 and CDR2 sequences are SEHNR and FQNEAQ (reference sequence). CDR3 length: 14 residues. The V end lost 1 base, the J end lost 9 bases, and 13 bases lay between the germline ends. These data belong to a study of shared clonotypes between healthy human individuals. As handled by the study authors: ImmunoSEQ only sent back junction sequences with no quality scores, so filtering was done differently. The protocol was immunoSEQ multiplex PCR, while the TCRdb copy is restricted to in-frame clones and leaves out a portion. D and trimming come from the DNA, and the V and J calls and clone size come from that table. The table lists about a million clones, more than 75% of them singletons. Study-wide points: Sequencing depth was expected to affect clonotype sharing among donors. Donors were few, which limited the genetic and exposure-history diversity represented.

CD4+ cells yielded CD45RA+ naive and CD45RA-negative memory subsets. The genes are TRBV7-9 and TRBJ2-1; D gene unclear. This TCR came from a man between 18 and 29 years old in good health. The specimen was memory CD4+ T cells sorted from blood. Subset of the sample: CD45RA-negative fraction. The CDR3, as DNA: TGTGCCAGCAGCTTAGGAGAGAAAGTGGGTGAGCAGTTCTTC. This codes for CASSLGEKVGEQFF.